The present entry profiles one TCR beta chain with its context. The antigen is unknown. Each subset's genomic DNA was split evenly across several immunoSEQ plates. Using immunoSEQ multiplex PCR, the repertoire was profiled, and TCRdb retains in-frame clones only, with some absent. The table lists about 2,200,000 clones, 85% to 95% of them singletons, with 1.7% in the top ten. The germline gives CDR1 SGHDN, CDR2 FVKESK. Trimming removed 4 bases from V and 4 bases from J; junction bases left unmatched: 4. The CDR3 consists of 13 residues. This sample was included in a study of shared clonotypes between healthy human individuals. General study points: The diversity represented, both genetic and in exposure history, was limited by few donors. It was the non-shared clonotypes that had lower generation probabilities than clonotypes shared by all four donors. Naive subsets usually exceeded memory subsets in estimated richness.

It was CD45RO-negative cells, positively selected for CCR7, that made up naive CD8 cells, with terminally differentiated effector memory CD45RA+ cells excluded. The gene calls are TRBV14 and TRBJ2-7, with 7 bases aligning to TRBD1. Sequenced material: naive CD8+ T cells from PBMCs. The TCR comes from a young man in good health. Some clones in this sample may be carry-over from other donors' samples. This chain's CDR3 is CASSPEGAYEQYF. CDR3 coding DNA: TGTGCCAGCAGCCCAGAGGGGGCTTACGAGCAGTACTTC.